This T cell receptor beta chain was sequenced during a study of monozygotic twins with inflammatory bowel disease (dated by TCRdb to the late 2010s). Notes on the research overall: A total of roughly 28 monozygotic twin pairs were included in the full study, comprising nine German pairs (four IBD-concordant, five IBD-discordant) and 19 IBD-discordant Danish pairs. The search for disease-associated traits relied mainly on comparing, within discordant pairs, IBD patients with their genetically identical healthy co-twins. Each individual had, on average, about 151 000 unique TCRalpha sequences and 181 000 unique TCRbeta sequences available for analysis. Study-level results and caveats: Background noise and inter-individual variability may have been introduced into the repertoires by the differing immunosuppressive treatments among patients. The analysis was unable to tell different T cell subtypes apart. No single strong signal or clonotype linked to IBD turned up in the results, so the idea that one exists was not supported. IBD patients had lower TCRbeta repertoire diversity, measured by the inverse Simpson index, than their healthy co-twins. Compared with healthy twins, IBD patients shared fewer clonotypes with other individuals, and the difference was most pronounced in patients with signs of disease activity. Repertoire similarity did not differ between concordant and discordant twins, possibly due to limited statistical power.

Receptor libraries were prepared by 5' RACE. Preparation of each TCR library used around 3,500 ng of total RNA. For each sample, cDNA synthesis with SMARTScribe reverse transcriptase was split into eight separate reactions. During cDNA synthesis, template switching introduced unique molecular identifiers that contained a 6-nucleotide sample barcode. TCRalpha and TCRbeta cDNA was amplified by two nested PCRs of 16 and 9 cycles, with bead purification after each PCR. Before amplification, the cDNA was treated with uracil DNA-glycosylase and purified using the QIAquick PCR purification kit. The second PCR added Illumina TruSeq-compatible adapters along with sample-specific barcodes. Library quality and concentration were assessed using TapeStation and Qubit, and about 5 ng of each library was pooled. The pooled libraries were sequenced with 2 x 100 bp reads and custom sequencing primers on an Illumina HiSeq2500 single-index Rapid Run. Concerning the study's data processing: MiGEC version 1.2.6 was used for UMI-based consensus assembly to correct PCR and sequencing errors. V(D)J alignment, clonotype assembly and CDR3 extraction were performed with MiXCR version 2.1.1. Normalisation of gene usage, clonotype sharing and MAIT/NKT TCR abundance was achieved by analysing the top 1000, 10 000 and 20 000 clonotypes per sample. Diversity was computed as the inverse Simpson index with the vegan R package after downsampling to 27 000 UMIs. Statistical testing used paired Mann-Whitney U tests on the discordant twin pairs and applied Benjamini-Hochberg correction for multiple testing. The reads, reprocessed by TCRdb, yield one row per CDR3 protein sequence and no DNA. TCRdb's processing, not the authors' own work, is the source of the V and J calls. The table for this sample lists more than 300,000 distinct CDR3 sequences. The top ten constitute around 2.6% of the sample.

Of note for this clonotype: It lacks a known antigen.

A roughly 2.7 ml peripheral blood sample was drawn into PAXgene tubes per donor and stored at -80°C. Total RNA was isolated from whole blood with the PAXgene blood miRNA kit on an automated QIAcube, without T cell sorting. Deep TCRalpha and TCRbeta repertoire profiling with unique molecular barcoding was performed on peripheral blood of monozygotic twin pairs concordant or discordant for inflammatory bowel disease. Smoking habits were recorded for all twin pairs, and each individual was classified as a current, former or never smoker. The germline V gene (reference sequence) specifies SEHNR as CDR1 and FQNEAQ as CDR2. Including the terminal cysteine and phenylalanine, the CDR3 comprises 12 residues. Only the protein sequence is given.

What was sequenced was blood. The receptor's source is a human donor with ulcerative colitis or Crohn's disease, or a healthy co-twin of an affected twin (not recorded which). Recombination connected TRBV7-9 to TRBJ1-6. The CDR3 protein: CASSLEGGPLHF.